These 5 T cell receptor beta chains share one sample of origin, sequenced in a study of T cells in women clearing cervical HPV infection listed by TCRdb under 2018. Library prep was done by the immunoSEQ multiplex PCR assay. TCRdb retrieved this table from immuneACCESS and kept in-frame rearrangements only. Not all clones are present; in checked studies, unresolved V genes account for under half, and no reason is known for the remainder. This sample's table has entries for about 39,000 clones. The top ten clones comprise less than 8% of the sample. Sequencing was carried out using blood buffy coat. The receptors come from a woman between 18 and 70 years old with a cervical HPV16 infection that either progressed to CIN3+ or cleared (not recorded which).

As concerns this clone: The read is 3 residues too short to cover the CDR3 end, so that end is filled in from the germline J gene. The chain carries TRBV19 and TRBJ2-7; D unclear. V lost 0 bases, J lost 2 bases, and 11 bases lay in between. Per germline, CDR1 LNHDA and CDR2 SQIVND (reference sequence). The CDR3 is made up of 15 amino acids. The CDR3 DNA, read in part, is TGTGCCAGTAGTATAGATCAAGGGCCGACCTACGAG. Encoded protein: CASSIDQGPTYE. The whole CDR3 reads CASSIDQGPTYEQYF.

For this clone: The CDR3 end is not reached by the read, which stops 3 residues before it; the germline J gene fills it in. V is TRBV7-9 and J is TRBJ2-4; 8 bases map to TRBD1. This CDR3 region has 14 residues. Trimming cost V 5 bases and J 7 bases; bases outside gene matches: 7. Germline V gene data show CDR1 as SEHNR and CDR2 as FQNEAQ (reference sequence). The CDR3 loop reads CASSLTDRGNIQYF. The part of the CDR3 DNA that was read is TGTGCCAGCAGCCTTACCGACAGGGGCAACATT.

About this clone itself: The read is 3 residues too short to cover the CDR3 end, so that end is filled in from the germline J gene. This chain connects TRBV11-2 to TRBJ2-1; 7 nucleotides agree with TRBD1. After removal of 5 bases from V and 7 bases from J, the junction contained 5 bases not matched to a gene. CDR1 is SGHAT and CDR2 is FQNNGV in the germline V gene. This CDR3 is 13 amino acids long. The part of the CDR3 DNA that was read is TGTGCCAGCAGCCCGGACAGGAGGAATGAG. It is translated as CASSPDRRNE. The whole CDR3 is CASSPDRRNEQFF. Complete variable domain (other parts from reference TRBV11-2 and TRBJ2-1): EAGVAQSPRYKIIEKRQSVAFWCNPISGHATLYWYQQILGQGPKLLIQFQNNGVVDDSQLPKDRFSAERLKGVDSTLKIQPAKLEDSAVYLCASSPDRRNEQFFGPGTRLTVL.

In the case of this clone: The sequenced fragment ends 3 residues before the CDR3 boundary, so the rest is inferred from the germline J gene. This sequence joins TRBV5-1 and TRBJ2-5; 10 bases agree with TRBD2. Germline V lookup: CDR1 SGHRS, CDR2 YFSETQ. V shed 1 base and J 5 bases; nucleotides not matched to a gene: 11. The CDR3 is 17 amino acids. The CDR3: CASSLPSGRALGETQYF. Partial CDR3 DNA: TGCGCCAGCAGCTTGCCGAGCGGGAGGGCCTTAGGGGAGACC.

Note on this clone: The CDR3 is cut off 3 residues early in the read; its end comes from the germline J gene. The chain is built from TRBV14 and TRBJ1-2; perhaps TRBD1 as D (5 bases). There are 14 residues in the CDR3. The germline V and J ends were trimmed by 2 bases and 5 bases, with 12 bases remaining between them. Germline V gene sequence: CDR1 SGHDN, CDR2 FVKESK. The part of the CDR3 DNA that was read is TGTGCCAGCAGCCAAATCCAGGGTCCGTATGGC. Translation gives CASSQIQGPYG. The CDR3 in full is CASSQIQGPYGYTF.